This entry lists 5 T cell receptor beta chains sequenced from one sample in a study of T cell therapy after organ transplantation. Time point indicated: 4-8 weeks after completion of therapy. No cognate antigen is known for these TCRs. The assay was immunoSEQ multiplex PCR, and TCRdb's table has in-frame clones only and misses some. The table lists 20,000 or so clones, 65% to 85% of them singletons. The specimen was CD8+ T cells from blood, collected after autologous CMV-specific T cell therapy. The receptors here all came from a human patient who had received a solid organ transplant and had CMV disease. Certain T cells may be donor cells from the graft.

The chain links TRBV7-3 to TRBJ1-1; 8 bases are a match to TRBD1. Germline CDR1 and CDR2: SGHTA and FQGTGA. With 1 base clipped from V and 2 bases from J, the junction kept 3 bases outside the gene matches. This CDR3 is 15 amino acids long. CDR3 residues: CASSLSGQGNTEAFF. In nucleotides, the CDR3 is TGTGCCAGCAGCTTAAGTGGACAGGGCAACACTGAAGCTTTCTTT.

This clone appeared a few times. The chain recombines TRBV5-4 with TRBJ1-1; D not resolved. With 1 base removed from V and 2 bases from J, the gap between germline ends came to 6 bases. The CDR3 covers 13 residues. Germline loops: CDR1 SGHNT, CDR2 YYREEE (reference sequence). Here the CDR3 reads CASSLRDNTEAFF. The CDR3 DNA follows: TGTGCCAGCAGCTTGAGGGATAACACTGAAGCTTTCTTT.

In this sample, this clone turned up a few times. The chain has TRBV14 and TRBJ2-7, with 9 nucleotides matching TRBD2. V dropped 1 base and J dropped 5; count of bases not matched to a gene: 9. The CDR3 contains 16 residues. Germline loops: CDR1 SGHDN, CDR2 FVKESK. The DNA of the CDR3 is TGTGCCAGCAGCCAAGTGCCCATAGCGGGAGAGCACGAGCAGTACTTC. Protein product: CASSQVPIAGEHEQYF. The full variable domain, completed using reference TRBV14 and TRBJ2-7, is EAGVTQFPSHSVIEKGQTVTLRCDPISGHDNLYWYRRVMGKEIKFLLHFVKESKQDESGMPNNRFLAERTGGTYSTLKVQPAELEDSGVYFCASSQVPIAGEHEQYFGPGTRLTVT.

The chain has TRBV1 and TRBJ1-2. TRBV1 is classified as a pseudogene. The CDR3 has 17 amino acids. This chain's CDR3 is CTSSDGIRGGICYGYTF. In DNA form, the CDR3 reads TGCACCAGCAGTGACGGCATCCGGGGGGGAATATGCTATGGCTACACCTTC.

Details on this clone: One end of the junction does not line up with germline, which may come from a read error. This chain uses TRBV19 with TRBJ2-7, with 11 bases aligning to TRBD1. There are 14 residues in the CDR3. CDR1 LNHDA and CDR2 SQIVND come from the germline V gene (reference sequence). CDR3 sequence (DNA): TGTGCCAGTAGATGGACAGGGGGCTCCCACGAGCAGTACTTC. Protein product: CASRWTGGSHEQYF.